This passage covers 19 T cell receptor beta chains from one sample sequenced in a study of shared clonotypes between healthy human individuals. The naive CD8 subset, CD45RO-negative cells positively selected for CCR7, excluded terminally differentiated effector memory CD45RA+ cells. Data came from immunoSEQ multiplex PCR; TCRdb stores just in-frame clones and leaves some out. The sample lists hundreds of thousands of clones; 80% to 95% were seen once. The source material was naive CD8+ T cells sorted from blood. The receptors come from a man younger than 40 in good health.

J is TRBJ2-1 and V is TRBV2; no definite D call. This CDR3 is 15 amino acids long. The germline V gene has CDR1 SNHLY and CDR2 FYNNEI. Trimming stripped 10 bases from V and 4 bases from J, with 20 bases between. In nucleotides, the CDR3 is TGTGCCATCGCAAATGGGGATCTGGGATACAATGAGCAGTTCTTC. It is translated as CAIANGDLGYNEQFF.

The V call is TRBV29-1, the J call TRBJ2-1, with 14 nucleotides matching TRBD2. The V segment lost 7 bases and the J segment 13 bases; nucleotides outside the gene matches: 6. CDR3 length equals 12 residues. Germline CDR1 reads SQVTM; CDR2 reads ANQGSEA. Written as DNA, the CDR3 is TGCAGCGCTATGACTAGCGGGAGGGTACAGTTCTTC. This translates into CSAMTSGRVQFF.

The table lists this clone with a count of one. CDR3: CASSSDKTTAMNTEAFF. The DNA for the CDR3 is TGTGCCAGCAGTTCTGACAAGACAACTGCGATGAACACTGAAGCTTTCTTT. The V call is TRBV2, the J call TRBJ1-1, with no clear D. Trimming cost V 5 bases and J 0 bases, with 19 bases left between them. Germline-derived CDR1 and CDR2 are SNHLY and FYNNEI. The CDR3 has 17 amino acids.

The CDR3 nucleotides read TGTGCCAGCAGCTTGGTCTACAATGAGCAGTTCTTC. Protein: CASSLVYNEQFF. The chain carries TRBV7-2 and TRBJ2-1; D unresolved. Germline V CDR1 and CDR2: SGHTA, FQGNSA. CDR3 length: 12 residues. The ends were cut back, 3 bases at V and 3 bases at J, with 3 bases in the middle. The variable domain in full, with the rest retrieved from reference TRBV7-2 and TRBJ2-1, is GAGVSQSPSNKVTEKGKDVELRCDPISGHTALYWYRQSLGQGLEFLIYFQGNSAPDKSGLPSDRFSAERTGGSVSTLTIQRTQQEDSAVYLCASSLVYNEQFFGPGTRLTVL.

This clone was recorded once. V and J are TRBV4-3 and TRBJ2-1; no firm D call. Trimming stripped 0 bases from V and 7 bases from J, with 7 bases between. Per germline, CDR1 LGHNA and CDR2 YSLEER. The CDR3 has 13 amino acids. The CDR3: CASSQDQVNEQFF. CDR3 nucleotide sequence: TGCGCCAGCAGCCAAGATCAAGTGAATGAGCAGTTCTTC.

The chain has TRBV7-3 and TRBJ2-1, with 11 bases lining up with TRBD2. The V segment lost 4 bases and the J segment 4 bases; nucleotides outside the gene matches: 9. The CDR3 contains 17 residues. The V gene's germline CDR1 is SGHTA and CDR2 FQGTGA. The CDR3: CASSWGPGLAAYNEQFF. The CDR3 nucleotides are TGTGCCAGCAGCTGGGGGCCGGGACTAGCGGCTTACAATGAGCAGTTCTTC.

The chain couples TRBV6-5 to TRBJ2-1; D is uncertain. The germline V and J ends were trimmed by 2 bases and 5 bases, with 7 bases remaining between them. CDR1 MNHEY and CDR2 SVGAGI come from the germline V gene. The CDR3 consists of 13 residues. CDR3 bases: TGTGCCAGCAGTTACCGCGTTGACAATGAGCAGTTCTTC. Protein product: CASSYRVDNEQFF.

Of note for this clone: The sample holds other DNA sequences that translate to the same CDR3. This sequence joins TRBV6-5 and TRBJ2-2, with D unresolved. The germline V gene encodes CDR1 MNHEY and CDR2 SVGAGI. V was clipped by 0 bases and J by 5 bases, with 4 bases between them. This CDR3 has 13 amino acids. The CDR3 bases are TGTGCCAGCAGTTACTCCCGGACCGGGGAGCTGTTTTTT. Translating gives CASSYSRTGELFF.

The J gene is TRBJ2-7, the V gene TRBV28; D is possibly TRBD1 (5 bases). Between the trimmed V and J ends, which lost 6 bases and 2 bases, there was a span of 11 bases. CDR1 is MDHEN and CDR2 is SYDVKM in the germline V gene. The CDR3 consists of 13 residues. In nucleotides, the CDR3 is TGTGCCAGCAGCTGGGGCCTGACCTACGAGCAGTACTTC. Its translation is CASSWGLTYEQYF.

This clone was detected once. V gene TRBV28 combines with J gene TRBJ1-5; D gene ambiguous. The ends were cut back, 3 bases at V and 3 bases at J, with 12 bases in the middle. This CDR3 region has 15 residues. Germline V gives CDR1 MDHEN, CDR2 SYDVKM. CDR3 sequence reads: CASSFWHRTNQPQHF. CDR3 DNA: TGTGCCAGCAGTTTTTGGCACCGTACCAATCAGCCCCAGCATTTT.

The V call is TRBV28, the J call TRBJ1-1; D ambiguous. Germline CDR1 and CDR2: MDHEN and SYDVKM. The V gene lost 7 bases and the J gene lost 3 bases, with 24 bases spanning the gap. The CDR3 length is 17 residues. The CDR3 DNA sequence: TGTGCCAGCACCACCGGGTTTGTCACCCCGAAGGACACTGAAGCTTTCTTT. As protein: CASTTGFVTPKDTEAFF.

The chain carries TRBV2 and TRBJ2-5; 7 positions agree with TRBD2. The V gene end was trimmed by 2 bases and the J gene end by 5 bases; junction bases not matched to a gene: 17. This CDR3 has 18 amino acids. Germline V gene data show CDR1 as SNHLY and CDR2 as FYNNEI. CDR3 nucleotides: TGTGCCAGCAGTGAATCCGGGAGGAAAGACAGCCCAGGGGAGACCCAGTACTTC. Its translation: CASSESGRKDSPGETQYF.

CDR3 DNA: TGTGCCAGCGATGGCCCGACCGGGACAGGGGAAGGAGAGGACTACGAGCAGTACTTC. It specifies CASDGPTGTGEGEDYEQYF. The rearrangement uses TRBV2 and TRBJ2-7, with 10 bases that match TRBD1. Germline assignment: CDR1 SNHLY and CDR2 FYNNEI. This CDR3 has 19 residues. The trim removed 8 bases at V and 3 bases at J, leaving 22 bases unmatched.

V gene TRBV15 combines with J gene TRBJ2-7; TRBD1 matches at 9 bases. The length of the CDR3 is 16 residues. V dropped 1 base and J dropped 4; count of bases not matched to a gene: 8. Germline V CDR1 and CDR2: LNHNV, YYDKDF (reference sequence). This CDR3 reads CATSRGDRGGKYEQYF. CDR3 DNA: TGTGCCACCAGCAGAGGCGACAGGGGGGGAAAATACGAGCAGTACTTC.

The rearrangement joins TRBV19 to TRBJ2-1; TRBD2 agrees at 9 bases. This CDR3 comprises 14 residues. Looked up from germline, CDR1 is LNHDA and CDR2 is SQIVND (reference sequence). The V and J ends lost 5 bases and 4 bases, in that order; junction bases with no gene match: 3. The DNA of the CDR3 is TGTGCCAGTAGTCTTAGCGGGGGATACAATGAGCAGTTCTTC. Translated: CASSLSGGYNEQFF.

This chain uses TRBV6-4 with TRBJ2-6; D unresolved. The V gene's germline CDR1 is MRHNA and CDR2 SNTAGT. This CDR3 contains 14 residues. Trimming took off 4 bases at V and 0 bases at J, with 4 bases between the two ends. DNA of the CDR3: TGTGCCAGCAGTGGGACCTCTGGGGCCAACGTCCTGACTTTC. Translation gives CASSGTSGANVLTF.

The rearrangement uses TRBV1 and TRBJ2-7; the table's D call TRBD2 went unverified against the DNA. TRBV1 is an annotated pseudogene. This CDR3 contains 18 residues. CDR3 loop: CTSSQSSTRTSGFSEQYF. The CDR3 DNA follows: TGCACCAGCAGCCAAAGTTCGACGAGGACTAGCGGGTTTAGCGAGCAGTACTTC.

This chain joins TRBV11-3 and TRBJ2-2, with D unresolved. Germline loops: CDR1 SGHNT, CDR2 YENEEA. This CDR3 has 14 amino acids. Trimming took 3 bases from V and 0 from J, leaving 5 bases between them. The chain's CDR3 is CASSFRPNTGELFF. CDR3 DNA sequence: TGTGCCAGCAGCTTTAGGCCGAACACCGGGGAGCTGTTTTTT.

The rearrangement joins TRBV10-2 to TRBJ1-1; tentatively, D is TRBD1 (5 bases). The CDR3 covers 15 residues. CDR1 and CDR2 from the germline V gene are WSHSY and SAAADI. Between the trimmed V and J ends, which lost 6 bases and 5 bases, there was a span of 19 bases. The CDR3 region has the DNA TGCGCCAGCAGCGACTATCTAGGGGAGAGGACTGAAGCTTTCTTT. Encoded protein: CASSDYLGERTEAFF.